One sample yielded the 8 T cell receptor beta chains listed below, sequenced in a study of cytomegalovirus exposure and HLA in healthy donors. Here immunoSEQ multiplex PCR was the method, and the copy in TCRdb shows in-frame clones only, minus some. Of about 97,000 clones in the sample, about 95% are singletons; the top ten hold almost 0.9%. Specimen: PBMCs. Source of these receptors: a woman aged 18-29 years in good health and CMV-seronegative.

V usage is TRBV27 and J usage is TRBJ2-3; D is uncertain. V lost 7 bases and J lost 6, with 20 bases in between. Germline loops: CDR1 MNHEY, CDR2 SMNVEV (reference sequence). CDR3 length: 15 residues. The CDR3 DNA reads TGTGCCAGCAACTATGGAAGCAGAGCATTTGATACGCAGTATTTT. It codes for CASNYGSRAFDTQYF.

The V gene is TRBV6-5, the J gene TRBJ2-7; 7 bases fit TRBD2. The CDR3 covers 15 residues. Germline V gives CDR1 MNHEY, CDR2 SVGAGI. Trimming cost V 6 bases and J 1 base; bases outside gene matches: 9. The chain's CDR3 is CASSYWTSGSYEQYF. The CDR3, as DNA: TGTGCCAGCAGCTATTGGACTAGTGGATCCTACGAGCAGTACTTC.

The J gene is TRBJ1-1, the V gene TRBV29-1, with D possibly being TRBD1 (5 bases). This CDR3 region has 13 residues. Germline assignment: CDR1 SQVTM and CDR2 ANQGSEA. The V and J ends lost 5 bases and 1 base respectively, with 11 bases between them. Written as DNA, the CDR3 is TGCAGCGTTCGGGAGGGACCGAACACTGAAGCTTTCTTT. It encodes CSVREGPNTEAFF.

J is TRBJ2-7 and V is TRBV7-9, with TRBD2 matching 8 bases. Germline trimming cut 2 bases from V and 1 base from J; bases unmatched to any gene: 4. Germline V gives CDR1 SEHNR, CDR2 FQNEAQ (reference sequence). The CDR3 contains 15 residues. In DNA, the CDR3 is TGTGCCAGCAGCTTACCCACTAGCGGATCCTACGAGCAGTACTTC. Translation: CASSLPTSGSYEQYF.

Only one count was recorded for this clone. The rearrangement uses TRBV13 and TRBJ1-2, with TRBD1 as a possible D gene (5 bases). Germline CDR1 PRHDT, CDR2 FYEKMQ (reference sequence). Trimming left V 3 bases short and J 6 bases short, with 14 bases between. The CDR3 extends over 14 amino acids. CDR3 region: CASSFGRAQDGYTF. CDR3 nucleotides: TGTGCCAGCAGCTTTGGCAGGGCGCAGGATGGCTACACCTTC. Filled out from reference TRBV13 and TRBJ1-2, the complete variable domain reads AAGVIQSPRHLIKEKRETATLKCYPIPRHDTVYWYQQGPGQDPQFLISFYEKMQSDKGSIPDRFSAQQFSDYHSELNMSSLELGDSALYFCASSFGRAQDGYTFGSGTRLTVV.

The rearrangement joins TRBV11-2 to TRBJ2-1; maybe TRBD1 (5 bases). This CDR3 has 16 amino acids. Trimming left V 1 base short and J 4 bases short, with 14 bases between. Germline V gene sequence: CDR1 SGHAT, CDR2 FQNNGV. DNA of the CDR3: TGTGCCAGCAGCTTAGTGGGGCCAACCGAGTACAATGAGCAGTTCTTC. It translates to CASSLVGPTEYNEQFF.

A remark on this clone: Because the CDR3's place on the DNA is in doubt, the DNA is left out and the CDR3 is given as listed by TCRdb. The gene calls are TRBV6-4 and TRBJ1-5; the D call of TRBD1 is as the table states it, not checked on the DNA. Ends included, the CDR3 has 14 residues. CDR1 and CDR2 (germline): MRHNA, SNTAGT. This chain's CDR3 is CASILGQGTPPQHF.

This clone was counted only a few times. The chain's CDR3 is CASKGQGFVSGQPQHF. In DNA, the CDR3 is TGTGCCAGCAAGGGACAGGGGTTTGTCTCCGGACAGCCCCAGCATTTT. The rearrangement links TRBV2 to TRBJ1-5; 10 positions match TRBD1. V shed 7 bases, J shed 7 bases, and the junction held 13 bases outside the gene matches. This CDR3 has 16 residues. Germline lookup yields CDR1 SNHLY and CDR2 FYNNEI.